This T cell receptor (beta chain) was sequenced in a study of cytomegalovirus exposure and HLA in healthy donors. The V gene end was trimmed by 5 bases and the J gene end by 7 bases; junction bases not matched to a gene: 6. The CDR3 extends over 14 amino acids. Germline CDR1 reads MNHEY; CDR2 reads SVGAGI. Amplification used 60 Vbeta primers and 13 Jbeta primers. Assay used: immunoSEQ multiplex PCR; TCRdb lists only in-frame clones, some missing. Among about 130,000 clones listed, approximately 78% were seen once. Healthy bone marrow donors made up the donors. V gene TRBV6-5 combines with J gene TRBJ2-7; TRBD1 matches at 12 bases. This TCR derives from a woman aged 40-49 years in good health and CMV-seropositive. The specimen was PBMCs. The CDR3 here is CASSTGTGGWEQYF. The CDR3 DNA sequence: TGTGCCAGCAGTACCGGGACAGGGGGCTGGGAGCAGTACTTC.